The rows below give T cell receptor beta chains drawn from one sample of a study of T cell clones after liver transplantation. Sequenced by immunoSEQ multiplex PCR; TCRdb stores in-frame clones only, minus some. In the table there are 45,000 to 60,000 clones, approximately 87% of which are singletons. The specimen was CD8+ T cells from blood, collected 12 months after liver transplant. These receptors originate from a human patient who received a liver transplant. The graft donor may account for some of the T cells. The CDR3 runs from the conserved cysteine through the conserved F or W. D genes are given only for firm matches. The listing skips clone size in some rows; elsewhere it reads once, few, many or a size class.

clone size: NA; V gene: TRBV28; J gene: TRBJ2-7; D gene: TRBD1; CDR3 protein: CASSLGTDYEQYF; CDR3 DNA: TGTGCCAGCAGTTTAGGGACAGACTACGAGCAGTACTTC
clone size: NA; V gene: TRBV30; J gene: TRBJ2-2; D gene: TRBD2; CDR3 protein: CAWEGPGGRGSEAGELFF; CDR3 DNA: TGTGCCTGGGAAGGCCCCGGCGGGAGGGGGTCTGAAGCCGGGGAGCTGTTTTTT
clone size: NA; V gene: TRBV7-9; J gene: TRBJ2-1; D gene: NA; CDR3 protein: CASSFGAEQFF; CDR3 DNA: TGTGCCAGCAGCTTTGGAGCTGAGCAGTTCTTC
clone size: NA; V gene: TRBV27; J gene: TRBJ2-5; D gene: TRBD2; CDR3 protein: CASSFIAGASQETQYF; CDR3 DNA: TGTGCCAGCAGTTTTATTGCGGGAGCGAGCCAAGAGACCCAGTACTTC
clone size: NA; V gene: TRBV6-1; J gene: TRBJ1-2; D gene: TRBD1; CDR3 protein: CASSEGTGGNGYTF; CDR3 DNA: TGTGCCAGCAGTGAAGGGACAGGGGGAAATGGCTACACCTTC
clone size: NA; V gene: TRBV29-1; J gene: TRBJ2-7; D gene: NA; CDR3 protein: CSALPGLPLTEQYF; CDR3 DNA: TGCAGCGCTCTCCCGGGACTCCCACTTACAGAGCAGTACTTC
clone size: NA; V gene: TRBV19; J gene: TRBJ2-3; D gene: TRBD2; CDR3 protein: CASSIFGTSGRTDTQYF; CDR3 DNA: TGTGCCAGTAGTATATTTGGGACTAGCGGGCGCACAGATACGCAGTATTTT
clone size: NA; V gene: TRBV7-9; J gene: TRBJ2-7; D gene: NA; CDR3 protein: CASSLSRSREPYEQYF; CDR3 DNA: TGTGCCAGCAGCTTATCCCGCTCCCGGGAACCTTACGAGCAGTACTTC
clone size: NA; V gene: TRBV5-1; J gene: TRBJ1-1; D gene: NA; CDR3 protein: CASSLGGITEAFF; CDR3 DNA: TGTGCCAGCAGCTTAGGCGGGATCACTGAAGCTTTCTTT
clone size: NA; V gene: TRBV7-6; J gene: TRBJ2-2; D gene: TRBD2; CDR3 protein: CASSLASGGELFF; CDR3 DNA: TGTGCCAGCAGCCTTGCTAGCGGAGGGGAGCTGTTTTTT
clone size: few; V gene: TRBV27; J gene: TRBJ1-1; D gene: NA; CDR3 protein: CASSLGSIPGNTEAFF; CDR3 DNA: TGTGCCAGCAGTCTGGGGTCGATCCCGGGGAACACTGAAGCTTTCTTT
clone size: medium-sized; V gene: TRBV19; J gene: TRBJ2-7; D gene: TRBD1; CDR3 protein: CASSPGQAYEQYF; CDR3 DNA: TGTGCCAGTAGCCCGGGACAGGCTTACGAGCAGTACTTC
clone size: NA; V gene: TRBV5-4; J gene: TRBJ1-2; D gene: NA; CDR3 protein: CASSLPGTNYGYTF; CDR3 DNA: TGTGCCAGCAGCTTGCCTGGCACCAACTATGGCTACACCTTC
clone size: NA; V gene: TRBV2; J gene: TRBJ2-7; D gene: TRBD2; CDR3 protein: CASSELAGGYEQYF; CDR3 DNA: TGTGCCAGCAGTGAATTAGCGGGAGGTTACGAGCAGTACTTC
clone size: NA; V gene: TRBV29-1; J gene: TRBJ2-7; D gene: TRBD1; CDR3 protein: CSVELGTGGYEQYF; CDR3 DNA: TGCAGCGTTGAGTTAGGGACAGGGGGCTACGAGCAGTACTTC
clone size: NA; V gene: TRBV6-5; J gene: TRBJ2-1; D gene: NA; CDR3 protein: CASSRLGSGNEQFF; CDR3 DNA: TGTGCCAGCAGTCGACTAGGATCAGGCAATGAGCAGTTCTTC
clone size: NA; V gene: TRBV5-6; J gene: TRBJ2-5; D gene: NA; CDR3 protein: CASSYPSGQTQYF; CDR3 DNA: TGTGCCAGCAGCTACCCGTCGGGCCAGACCCAGTACTTC
clone size: NA; V gene: TRBV4-1; J gene: TRBJ2-7; D gene: NA; CDR3 protein: CASSQDQSYEQYF; CDR3 DNA: TGCGCCAGCAGCCAAGATCAATCCTACGAGCAGTACTTC
clone size: NA; V gene: TRBV5-6; J gene: TRBJ2-7; D gene: NA; CDR3 protein: CASSLGREDPYEQYF; CDR3 DNA: TGTGCCAGCAGCTTGGGCAGGGAGGATCCCTACGAGCAGTACTTC
clone size: few; V gene: TRBV5-6; J gene: TRBJ2-7; D gene: NA; CDR3 protein: CASTLREGYEQYF; CDR3 DNA: TGTGCCAGCACCCTCCGAGAGGGGTACGAGCAGTACTTC
clone size: NA; V gene: TRBV5-4; J gene: TRBJ2-1; D gene: TRBD1; CDR3 protein: CASSSNDRVYNEQFF; CDR3 DNA: TGTGCCAGCAGCTCCAATGACAGGGTGTACAATGAGCAGTTCTTC
clone size: NA; V gene: TRBV27; J gene: TRBJ2-1; D gene: NA; CDR3 protein: CASRRYNEQFF; CDR3 DNA: TGTGCCAGCAGGAGATACAATGAGCAGTTCTTC
clone size: NA; V gene: TRBV27; J gene: TRBJ2-1; D gene: TRBD2; CDR3 protein: CASSPGGAYNEQFF; CDR3 DNA: TGTGCCAGCTCTCCCGGGGGGGCATACAATGAGCAGTTCTTC
clone size: NA; V gene: TRBV5-1; J gene: TRBJ2-7; D gene: NA; CDR3 protein: CASSGGVGRNSYEQYF; CDR3 DNA: TGCGCCAGCAGCGGAGGGGTAGGCAGGAACTCCTACGAGCAGTACTTC
clone size: NA; V gene: TRBV15; J gene: TRBJ2-7; D gene: NA; CDR3 protein: CATSRDILRAGSNAYEQYF; CDR3 DNA: TGTGCCACCAGCAGAGATATCCTCCGGGCAGGGAGTAACGCCTACGAGCAGTACTTC
clone size: few; V gene: TRBV27; J gene: TRBJ1-2; D gene: NA; CDR3 protein: CASSLGAGVNGYTF; CDR3 DNA: TGTGCCAGCAGCTTAGGGGCAGGGGTTAATGGCTACACCTTC
clone size: NA; V gene: TRBV9; J gene: TRBJ1-4; D gene: TRBD1; CDR3 protein: CASSVGQGAGANEKLFF; CDR3 DNA: TGTGCCAGCAGCGTAGGACAGGGGGCGGGGGCTAATGAAAAACTGTTTTTT
clone size: NA; V gene: TRBV29-1; J gene: TRBJ2-3; D gene: NA; CDR3 protein: CSVPTSTDTQYF; CDR3 DNA: TGCAGCGTTCCAACTAGCACAGATACGCAGTATTTT
clone size: NA; V gene: TRBV19; J gene: TRBJ1-3; D gene: NA; CDR3 protein: CASSPQPFGGLLSGNTIYF; CDR3 DNA: TGTGCCAGTAGTCCCCAGCCGTTTGGGGGCCTCCTCTCTGGAAACACCATATATTTT
clone size: once; V gene: TRBV28; J gene: TRBJ2-1; D gene: NA; CDR3 protein: CASRTGRNEQFF; CDR3 DNA: TGTGCCAGCAGGACCGGGAGAAATGAGCAGTTCTTC
clone size: NA; V gene: TRBV30; J gene: TRBJ2-1; D gene: TRBD2; CDR3 protein: CAWSVHRASGNLEQFF; CDR3 DNA: TGTGCCTGGAGTGTACATAGGGCTAGCGGGAATCTTGAGCAGTTCTTC
clone size: NA; V gene: TRBV5-1; J gene: TRBJ2-2; D gene: NA; CDR3 protein: CASSLVDSANTGELFF; CDR3 DNA: TGCGCCAGCAGCTTGGTGGACAGCGCGAACACCGGGGAGCTGTTTTTT
clone size: medium-sized; V gene: TRBV4-1; J gene: TRBJ2-7; D gene: TRBD2; CDR3 protein: CASSPSESKTSGSPYEQYF; CDR3 DNA: TGCGCCAGCAGCCCATCCGAGTCGAAAACTAGCGGGAGTCCCTACGAGCAGTACTTC
clone size: few; V gene: TRBV27; J gene: TRBJ1-5; D gene: NA; CDR3 protein: CASSLPGFNQPQHF; CDR3 DNA: TGTGCCAGCAGTTTACCAGGATTCAATCAGCCCCAGCATTTT
clone size: NA; V gene: TRBV7-3; J gene: TRBJ1-1; D gene: NA; CDR3 protein: CASSEGRGHMNTEAFF; CDR3 DNA: TGTGCCAGCAGCGAAGGGCGGGGCCACATGAACACTGAAGCTTTCTTT
clone size: NA; V gene: TRBV19; J gene: TRBJ1-1; D gene: NA; CDR3 protein: CASSIERWGMNTEAFF; CDR3 DNA: TGTGCCAGTAGTATAGAGAGGTGGGGGATGAACACTGAAGCTTTCTTT
clone size: NA; V gene: TRBV28; J gene: TRBJ2-4; D gene: NA; CDR3 protein: CASSSWGGKSPYF; CDR3 DNA: TGTGCCAGCAGTTCATGGGGCGGGAAGTCTCCGTACTTC
clone size: few; V gene: TRBV19; J gene: TRBJ1-5; D gene: NA; CDR3 protein: CASSIDGDNQPQHF; CDR3 DNA: TGTGCCAGTAGTATCGACGGGGATAATCAGCCCCAGCATTTT
clone size: NA; V gene: TRBV5-4; J gene: TRBJ2-3; D gene: NA; CDR3 protein: CASSLTGSGGTDTQYF; CDR3 DNA: TGTGCCAGCAGCTTGACGGGATCGGGTGGGACAGATACGCAGTATTTT
clone size: NA; V gene: TRBV25-1; J gene: TRBJ2-5; D gene: NA; CDR3 protein: CASGPPWEDGTQYF; CDR3 DNA: TGTGCCAGCGGCCCCCCCTGGGAGGATGGGACCCAGTACTTC
clone size: NA; V gene: TRBV6-5; J gene: TRBJ1-1; D gene: NA; CDR3 protein: CASSWGGNTEAFF; CDR3 DNA: TGTGCCAGCAGTTGGGGGGGAAACACTGAAGCTTTCTTT
clone size: NA; V gene: TRBV19; J gene: TRBJ1-1; D gene: NA; CDR3 protein: CASSMQISNTEAFF; CDR3 DNA: TGTGCCAGTAGTATGCAGATCTCGAACACTGAAGCTTTCTTT
clone size: NA; V gene: TRBV19; J gene: TRBJ2-1; D gene: NA; CDR3 protein: CASSSISYNEQFF; CDR3 DNA: TGTGCCAGTAGCTCGATCTCCTACAATGAGCAGTTCTTC
clone size: once; V gene: TRBV28; J gene: TRBJ1-1; D gene: NA; CDR3 protein: CASSFRGYRTEAFF; CDR3 DNA: TGTGCCAGCAGTTTTAGGGGGTATCGGACTGAAGCTTTCTTT
clone size: NA; V gene: TRBV28; J gene: TRBJ2-1; D gene: TRBD2; CDR3 protein: CASSFRTSAGNEQFF; CDR3 DNA: TGTGCCAGCAGTTTCCGGACTAGCGCTGGGAATGAGCAGTTCTTC
clone size: NA; V gene: TRBV27; J gene: TRBJ2-1; D gene: TRBD1; CDR3 protein: CASSLFRDRANNEQFF; CDR3 DNA: TGTGCCAGCAGTTTGTTCCGGGACAGAGCAAACAATGAGCAGTTCTTC
clone size: NA; V gene: TRBV6-5; J gene: TRBJ1-5; D gene: NA; CDR3 protein: CASSLGPESLGPQHF; CDR3 DNA: TGTGCCAGCAGCCTGGGACCGGAAAGTCTAGGACCCCAGCATTTT